One TCR beta chain is described in this entry. The source of the sample is a study of T cells after yellow fever vaccination. Overall study: The authors prepared low-cell-number fractions using SMART-Seq v4 Ultra Low Input.

Per germline, CDR1 LGHNA and CDR2 YSLEER. Between the trimmed V and J ends, which lost 0 bases and 2 bases, there was a span of 16 bases. This CDR3 region has 17 residues. Findings of the study overall: Sorted memory subsets on day 0 showed almost all vaccine-responding clonotypes to be undetectable. The secondary T-cell response peaked on day 5, not day 15, but was weaker.

A universal primer site and UMIs were added as TCR cDNA was made by 5'RACE template switching. Via MiXCR, TCRdb re-called the 5' RACE reads, giving one row per CDR3 protein. The table lists tens of thousands of distinct CDR3 sequences, less than 8.5% of them singletons. This specimen was PBMCs, either bulk or a sorted T-cell subset (CD4+, CD8+, memory, or dextramer-sorted; not recorded which), taken on the day of the first yellow fever vaccination. This chain uses TRBV4-3 with TRBJ1-1; maybe TRBD1 (5 bases). This sequence was found in a man between 18 and 29 years old who received the YFV17D yellow fever vaccine. CDR3 residues: CASSQEGFGGDNTEAFF. The CDR3 region has the DNA TGCGCCAGCAGCCAAGAAGGCTTTGGAGGGGATAACACTGAAGCTTTCTTT.